The 22 T cell receptor beta chains below come from one sample, sequenced in a study of blood T cell repertoires in COVID-19. The method was immunoSEQ multiplex PCR; TCRdb's version includes in-frame clones alone and lacks a portion of them. The table has approximately 20,000 clones, approximately 85% seen once; the top ten hold 60% to 65%. The specimen was peripheral blood. All receptors come from a man older than 75 with acute or convalescent COVID-19.

The chain employs TRBV7-2 and TRBJ2-5; D call uncertain. CDR3 length: 13 residues. V gave up 6 bases and J gave up 6 bases, with 14 bases separating them. CDR1 is SGHTA and CDR2 is FQGNSA in the germline V gene. This CDR3 is CASRWAAEQTQYF. CDR3 in DNA: TGTGCCAGCAGGTGGGCAGCTGAGCAGACCCAGTACTTC.

The CDR3 protein is CSARGDRVSTF. For the CDR3, the DNA is TGCAGTGCTAGAGGGGACAGGGTTAGCACCTTC. V gene TRBV20-1 combines with J gene TRBJ1-2; 9 positions agree with TRBD1. With V trimmed by 1 base and J by 13 bases, 4 bases remained unmatched. CDR1 is DFQATT, CDR2 SNEGSKA, per germline (reference sequence). This CDR3 region has 11 residues.

The chain combines TRBV6-2 or TRBV6-3 with TRBJ2-5, with TRBD1 identical over 8 bases. The CDR3 runs to 13 residues. The V gene end was trimmed by 2 bases and the J gene end by 7 bases; junction bases not matched to a gene: 3. Germline assignment: CDR1 MNHEY and CDR2 SVGEGT. The CDR3 DNA follows: TGTGCCAGCAGTTACACCGGGACAGGGACCCAGTACTTC. Translation: CASSYTGTGTQYF.

This clone has a handful of counts. The J gene is TRBJ1-3, the V gene TRBV19; tentatively, D is TRBD1 (5 bases). V was cut by 11 bases and J by 7 bases, with 18 bases left in between. Germline V gene data show CDR1 as LNHDA and CDR2 as SQIVND (reference sequence). The CDR3 sequence is 13 residues long. CDR3 sequence: CASQLSGGNTIYF. CDR3 nucleotides: TGTGCCTCTCAACTGTCCGGGGGGAACACCATATATTTT.

The chain couples TRBV12-3 or TRBV12-4 to TRBJ1-2; TRBD1 agrees at 7 bases. This CDR3 contains 13 residues. The V gene end was trimmed by 1 base and the J gene end by 8 bases; junction bases not matched to a gene: 4. CDR3 DNA sequence: TGTGCCAGCAGTTTAGTGGAGGGGGCGGGCTACACCTTC. Amino acids: CASSLVEGAGYTF.

The chain couples TRBV28 to TRBJ2-5, with 11 bases lining up with TRBD1. Germline CDR1 and CDR2: MDHEN and SYDVKM. The CDR3 runs 16 residues. Trimming at V came to 7 bases and at J to 7 bases, leaving 14 bases not matched to a gene. The CDR3: CASTPGTGGAFRTQYF. For the CDR3, the DNA is TGTGCCAGCACCCCCGGGACAGGGGGTGCATTCCGGACCCAGTACTTC.

This clone was detected once. This chain links TRBV7-2 with TRBJ2-3; 10 nucleotides line up with TRBD2. The germline CDR1 and CDR2 sequences are SGHTA and FQGNSA. V trimming: 3 bases; J trimming: 3 bases; junction bases outside the gene matches: 3. This CDR3 has 15 residues. The CDR3 nucleotides are TGTGCCAGCAGCTTCCCTAGCGGGGGTACAGATACGCAGTATTTT. It yields the protein CASSFPSGGTDTQYF.

The rearrangement links TRBV5-1 to TRBJ2-3, with 7 nucleotides matching TRBD1. Germline V gene data show CDR1 as SGHRS and CDR2 as YFSETQ. There are 14 residues in the CDR3. Germline trimming cut 0 bases from V and 6 bases from J; bases unmatched to any gene: 4. For the CDR3, the DNA is TGCGCCAGCAGCTTGGAGGGGGCGCCGGATACGCAGTATTTT. It codes for CASSLEGAPDTQYF.

The chain is built from TRBV7-9 and TRBJ2-7; D not resolved. V was trimmed by 2 bases and J by 5 bases, leaving 13 bases between them. Looked up from germline, CDR1 is SEHNR and CDR2 is FQNEAQ (reference sequence). The CDR3 covers 14 residues. CDR3 amino acids: CASSLPEMPHEQYF. The CDR3 region has the DNA TGTGCCAGCAGCTTACCCGAGATGCCCCACGAGCAGTACTTC.

For the CDR3, the DNA is TGTGCCAGCAGTACCACTCTCCCGGGACAGGGTCACTATGGCTACACCTTC. Protein product: CASSTTLPGQGHYGYTF. This chain links TRBV28 with TRBJ1-2; 9 positions match TRBD1. The CDR3 is 17 amino acids. Germline V lookup: CDR1 MDHEN, CDR2 SYDVKM. With V trimmed by 5 bases and J by 3 bases, 13 bases remained unmatched.

The J gene is TRBJ1-2, the V gene TRBV19; D is unclear. The V gene lost 5 bases and the J gene lost 4 bases, with 11 bases spanning the gap. Per the germline V gene, CDR1 is LNHDA and CDR2 is SQIVND (reference sequence). The CDR3 sequence is 13 residues long. CDR3 sequence (DNA): TGTGCCAGTAGTCCTGTGGGCCCCTATGGCTACACCTTC. This codes for CASSPVGPYGYTF. Together with reference TRBV19 and TRBJ1-2, the CDR3 gives the full variable domain: DGGITQSPKYLFRKEGQNVTLSCEQNLNHDAMYWYRQDPGQGLRLIYYSQIVNDFQKGDIAEGYSVSREKKESFPLTVTSAQKNPTAFYLCASSPVGPYGYTFGSGTRLTVV.

The chain uses TRBV5-8 and TRBJ1-6, with 8 bases matching TRBD1. Germline V lookup: CDR1 SGHTS, CDR2 YDEGEE. V gave up 4 bases and J gave up 8 bases; unmatched junction bases: 17. This CDR3 contains 18 residues. The CDR3 DNA sequence: TGTGCCAGCAGCCGACGAGCCTTTAGAGGACAGGGCTATTCACCCCTCCACTTT. It codes for CASSRRAFRGQGYSPLHF.

CDR3 bases: TGTGCCAGCAGCTCCTCCGGGGACTACGAGCAGTACTTC. As protein: CASSSSGDYEQYF. The chain carries TRBV11-3 and TRBJ2-7; possibly TRBD2 for D (5 bases). V lost 4 bases, J lost 3 bases, and 10 bases lay in between. The CDR3 contains 13 residues. Germline loops: CDR1 SGHNT, CDR2 YENEEA.

This sequence joins TRBV30 and TRBJ1-6; 8 positions match TRBD1. Germline V CDR1 and CDR2: GTSNPN, SVGIG (reference sequence). The CDR3 is 13 residues long. The V gene end was trimmed by 4 bases and the J gene end by 7 bases; junction bases not matched to a gene: 3. The CDR3 bases are TGTGCCTGGATAACAGGGGGGAATTCACCCCTCCACTTT. Protein product: CAWITGGNSPLHF. Looking up the rest from reference TRBV30 and TRBJ1-6 gives the full variable domain: SQTIHQWPATLVQPVGSPLSLECTVEGTSNPNLYWYRQAAGRGLQLLFYSVGIGQISSEVPQNLSASRPQDRQFILSSKKLLLSDSGFYLCAWITGGNSPLHFGNGTRLTVT.

V gene TRBV19 combines with J gene TRBJ1-2; 10 bases are shared with TRBD1. Germline CDR1 LNHDA, CDR2 SQIVND (reference sequence). The ends lost 5 bases at V and 7 bases at J; junction bases unmatched: 10. The CDR3 consists of 15 residues. CDR3 sequence: CASSPAGTGASGYTF. DNA for the CDR3: TGTGCCAGTAGTCCCGCGGGGACAGGGGCGAGTGGCTACACCTTC.

This clone was counted once. V and J are TRBV6-4 and TRBJ2-3; the D gene is possibly TRBD2 (7 bases). V was cut by 8 bases and J by 6 bases, with 18 bases left in between. This CDR3 has 14 amino acids. The germline gives CDR1 MRHNA, CDR2 SNTAGT. The CDR3 sequence: CASAPQRGADTQYF. As DNA, the CDR3 is TGTGCCAGCGCTCCCCAACGGGGGGCCGATACGCAGTATTTT.

This sequence joins TRBV18 and TRBJ1-1, with D tentatively TRBD1 (6 bases). The CDR3 is made up of 13 amino acids. Germline assignment: CDR1 KGHSH and CDR2 LQKENI. V was shortened by 3 bases and J by 11 bases, with 16 bases between the two germline ends. CDR3 DNA: TGTGCCAGCTCACCGGGGCCAGGGGTAGGGGCTTTCTTT. It translates to CASSPGPGVGAFF.

The count of this clone is one. Other nucleotide sequences from this sample produce the same CDR3. This rearrangement joins TRBV11-2 to TRBJ2-2; 10 bases map to TRBD2. The CDR3 has 17 amino acids. Germline trimming cut 1 base from V and 14 bases from J; bases unmatched to any gene: 16. Germline V gives CDR1 SGHAT, CDR2 FQNNGV. CDR3 DNA: TGTGCCAGCAGCTTAGCCTACTCCAGCGGGGGGGCTACGGAACTGTTTTTT. Translating gives CASSLAYSSGGATELFF. Together with reference TRBV11-2 and TRBJ2-2, the CDR3 gives the full variable domain: EAGVAQSPRYKIIEKRQSVAFWCNPISGHATLYWYQQILGQGPKLLIQFQNNGVVDDSQLPKDRFSAERLKGVDSTLKIQPAKLEDSAVYLCASSLAYSSGGATELFFGEGSRLTVL.

The gene calls are TRBV10-2 and TRBJ2-7; possibly TRBD1 for D (7 bases). Germline loops: CDR1 WSHSY, CDR2 SAAADI. The V end was cut by 4 bases, the J end by 10 bases, with 23 bases between. This CDR3 has 15 residues. The CDR3 sequence is CASSGPGRQGGLQYF. DNA of the CDR3: TGCGCCAGCAGTGGGCCAGGGAGACAGGGAGGCCTTCAGTACTTC.

The chain employs TRBV19 and TRBJ1-6; 8 bases align to TRBD1. Germline V gene sequence: CDR1 LNHDA, CDR2 SQIVND (reference sequence). This CDR3 has 17 residues. V lost 7 bases, J lost 7 bases, and 15 bases stayed unmatched. CDR3 DNA sequence: TGTGCCAGTACTCCATCTCGACAGGGGTTATTCAATTCACCCCTCCACTTT. Translating it yields CASTPSRQGLFNSPLHF.

The chain couples TRBV19 to TRBJ2-2; 8 bases are a match to TRBD1. Germline V gene sequence: CDR1 LNHDA, CDR2 SQIVND (reference sequence). CDR3 length: 16 residues. Trimming cost V 3 bases and J 3 bases; bases outside gene matches: 6. The DNA of the CDR3 is TGTGCCAGTAGTATTGGCGACAGGGGATACACCGGGGAGCTGTTTTTT. It yields the protein CASSIGDRGYTGELFF.

The rearrangement joins TRBV27 to TRBJ1-5; 8 bases match TRBD1. V lost 6 bases, J lost 4 bases, and 8 bases stayed unmatched. The CDR3 is made up of 15 amino acids. The V gene's germline CDR1 is MNHEY and CDR2 SMNVEV (reference sequence). The CDR3 loop reads CASRPGQVGNQPQHF. CDR3 bases: TGTGCCAGCAGGCCGGGACAGGTTGGGAATCAGCCCCAGCATTTT.